The entry that follows covers one TCR beta chain sequence. This record comes from a study of blood T cell repertoires in COVID-19. The CDR3 is 13 amino acids. The germline gives CDR1 SEHNR, CDR2 FQNEAQ (reference sequence). V was shortened by 5 bases and J by 6 bases, with 12 bases between the two germline ends. Source study methods: Counts of nucleated cells, estimated from reference gene primer amplification, were obtained. Sequencing was performed with immunoSEQ multiplex PCR; in TCRdb, only in-frame clones are kept and a portion is missing. For V, J and clone size, that table is used; D and trimming come from the DNA. The sample includes under 300,000 clones, 85% to 90% of them seen just once. Participants, about 18 to 100 years old, spanned approximately 26 US areas. Cohort 3 recovered donors had two negative PCRs, clearance, or symptom resolution.

The material sequenced was PBMCs or T cells enriched from blood (not recorded which). This clonotype was sampled from a woman aged 18-29 years who had recovered from COVID-19. The chain is built from TRBV7-9 and TRBJ2-3; D unclear. CDR3 in amino acids: CASSPRAWDTQYF. CDR3 DNA sequence: TGTGCCAGCAGCCCCCGAGCCTGGGATACGCAGTATTTT.